The present entry profiles one T cell receptor (beta chain) with its context. Measured with immunoSEQ multiplex PCR; TCRdb has only the in-frame clones, and not every one. Among 50,000 to 60,000 clones, approximately 63% were seen once, and the ten largest hold approximately 2.8%. The data originate from a study of T cell clones after liver transplantation. Study-wide background: Immunosuppression withdrawal was tried within 2 years after liver transplantation in this trial.

Thawed unstimulated PBMCs were FACS-sorted by CD3, CD4 and CD8 into two populations. The sample here was CD4+ T cells from blood, taken at the roughly 15-month timepoint. The sequence came from a human patient who received a liver transplant. The graft donor may have contributed some T cells.

In DNA form, the CDR3 reads TGTGCCGCAACTAGCCCGAACACCGGGGAGCTGTTTTTT. Protein sequence: CAATSPNTGELFF. The chain has TRBV19 and TRBJ2-2, with D possibly TRBD2 on 6 matching bases. CDR1 and CDR2 (germline): LNHDA, SQIVND (reference sequence). The CDR3 totals 13 residues. Trimming cost V 11 bases and J 0 bases, with 10 bases left between them.